The 17 T cell receptor beta chains reported below all come from one sample, sequenced in a study of T cells after yellow fever vaccination. TCRdb re-called the 5' RACE reads through MiXCR, storing one row per CDR3 protein. This sample has about 50,000 distinct CDR3 sequences, with roughly 7.4% found just once. The sample in question was CD8+ T cells sorted from PBMCs, obtained on the day of the first yellow fever vaccination. The source is a man younger than 30 who received the YFV17D yellow fever vaccine.

The chain carries TRBV6-1 and TRBJ2-4; a weak D match, TRBD2 (5 bases). Germline CDR1 is MNHNS and CDR2 is SASEGT. The CDR3 has 13 amino acids. Trimming cost V 0 bases and J 9 bases, with 9 bases left between them. The CDR3: CASSEARAGIQYF. The CDR3 DNA follows: TGTGCCAGCAGTGAAGCGCGGGCAGGCATTCAGTACTTC.

This clonotype was counted between two and nine times. The chain uses TRBV12-3 or TRBV12-4 and TRBJ1-5; a weak D match, TRBD1 (6 bases). The CDR3 is 14 residues long. V dropped 4 bases and J dropped 3 bases, with 10 bases sitting between them. The CDR3 region is CASSYRAPNQPQHF. CDR3 in DNA: TGTGCCAGCAGTTACAGGGCGCCCAATCAGCCCCAGCATTTT.

This clonotype was picked up many times. CDR3 amino acids: CASSQGRVGEAFF. The CDR3 DNA reads TGCGCCAGCAGCCAAGGGAGGGTCGGTGAAGCTTTCTTT. The gene calls are TRBV4-1 and TRBJ1-1, with D hard to call. The CDR3 has 13 amino acids. V was clipped by 1 base and J by 7 bases, with 10 bases between them. CDR1 is MGHRA and CDR2 is YSYEKL in the germline V gene.

The chain links TRBV28 to TRBJ2-3, with 9 bases matching TRBD1. This CDR3 is built from 15 residues. J lost 2 bases, V lost 7 bases, and 7 bases had no gene match. Germline lookup yields CDR1 MDHEN and CDR2 SYDVKM. The DNA for the CDR3 is TGTGCCAGCACCATCGGACAGGGGCCCACAGATACGCAGTATTTT. It is translated as CASTIGQGPTDTQYF.

The sample holds many counts of this clonotype. J is TRBJ2-1 and V is TRBV28, with 9 bases fitting TRBD1. The J segment lost 6 bases and the V segment lost 5 bases, leaving 5 bases of the junction unmatched. This CDR3 spans 14 amino acids. Germline V gives CDR1 MDHEN, CDR2 SYDVKM. In nucleotides, the CDR3 is TGTGCCAGCAGTCGGGACAGGGATGGCAATGAGCAGTTCTTC. Residues: CASSRDRDGNEQFF.

This clonotype was observed a handful of times. The chain joins TRBV7-2 to TRBJ2-5, with D tentatively TRBD1 (5 bases). V was trimmed by 5 bases and J by 2 bases, leaving 15 bases between them. Germline V gene sequence: CDR1 SGHTA, CDR2 FQGNSA. The CDR3 loop spans 15 amino acids. For the CDR3, the DNA is TGTGCCAGCAGCGACCAGACAGTGCTACAAGAGACCCAGTACTTC. Protein product: CASSDQTVLQETQYF.

This clonotype occurred many times. V gene TRBV7-9 combines with J gene TRBJ2-2; D is ambiguous. Per germline, CDR1 SEHNR and CDR2 FQNEAQ (reference sequence). CDR3 size: 14 residues. The ends were cut back, 3 bases at V and 4 bases at J, with 9 bases in the middle. For the CDR3, the DNA is TGTGCCAGCAGCTTGCAATATAGCACCGGGGAGCTGTTTTTT. This translates into CASSLQYSTGELFF.

The rearrangement uses TRBV5-5 and TRBJ1-3; a weak D match, TRBD1 (5 bases). CDR3 length: 15 amino acids. V lost 5 bases, J lost 3 bases, and 15 bases lay in between. In germline, CDR1 is SGHKS, CDR2 YYEKEE (reference sequence). This CDR3 reads CASRAGPSSGNTIYF. The CDR3 DNA reads as TGTGCCAGCAGGGCGGGGCCCTCGAGTGGAAACACCATATATTTT.

This clonotype was seen at least ten times. The chain joins TRBV27 to TRBJ2-1, with no clear D. This CDR3 is 13 amino acids long. Per germline, CDR1 MNHEY and CDR2 SMNVEV (reference sequence). Trimming removed 3 bases from V and 0 bases from J, with 3 bases in between. The CDR3 DNA is TGTGCCAGCAGTTTTATCTCCTACAATGAGCAGTTCTTC. Translating gives CASSFISYNEQFF.

This clonotype was seen repeatedly, ten times or more. The V and J genes are TRBV6-4 and TRBJ2-3, with D tentatively TRBD2 (7 bases). CDR3 length: 13 amino acids. CDR1 and CDR2 (germline): MRHNA, SNTAGT. The V gene lost 0 bases and the J gene lost 8 bases, with 9 bases spanning the gap. DNA of the CDR3: TGTGCCAGCAGTGACTCAGGGGGGGCTACGCAGTATTTT. It codes for CASSDSGGATQYF.

This clonotype occurred a few times. This chain connects TRBV6-4 to TRBJ2-7, with D possibly being TRBD2 (5 bases). Germline CDR1 and CDR2: MRHNA and SNTAGT. The CDR3 covers 14 residues. V was shortened by 7 bases and J by 5 bases, with 18 bases between the two germline ends. CDR3 sequence reads: CASTGRGRPNEQYV. The DNA for the CDR3 is TGTGCCAGCACGGGCCGAGGGCGGCCGAACGAGCAGTACGTC.

This clonotype appeared once. Relative to the germline gene, one junction end is altered; a read error may explain this. The chain joins TRBV11-2 to TRBJ2-1; possible D gene TRBD1, 5 bases. The length of the CDR3 is 14 residues. Germline CDR1 reads SGHAT; CDR2 reads FQNNGV. Here the CDR3 reads CASSLQGLHNERFF. The CDR3 DNA reads as TGTGCCAGCAGCTTACAGGGATTACACAATGAGCGGTTCTTC.

The chain recombines TRBV4-1 with TRBJ2-1; D not certain. The CDR3 is 14 amino acids. From germline, CDR1 is MGHRA and CDR2 YSYEKL. V dropped 1 base and J dropped 6 bases, with 10 bases sitting between them. Written as DNA, the CDR3 is TGCGCCAGCAGCCAAGGCTCTTTTTCCAATGAGCAGTTCTTC. This translates into CASSQGSFSNEQFF.

This clonotype was seen at least ten times. The genes are TRBV4-1 and TRBJ2-7, with D possibly being TRBD1 or TRBD2 (5 bases each). The CDR3 sequence is 15 residues long. The V end lost 3 bases, the J end lost 0 bases, and 12 bases lay between the germline ends. Germline CDR1 and CDR2: MGHRA and YSYEKL. DNA for the CDR3: TGCGCCAGCAGCCACCTTTGGGACCCCTCCTACGAGCAGTACTTC. This gives the protein CASSHLWDPSYEQYF.

Comment on this clonotype: It may be a read error: a sequence one base away is much more abundant. J is TRBJ2-5 and V is TRBV11-2; D is unclear. This CDR3 spans 15 amino acids. CDR1 and CDR2 from the germline V gene are SGHAT and FQNNGV. The germline V and J ends were trimmed by 5 bases and 5 bases, with 18 bases remaining between them. The CDR3 nucleotides are TGTGCCAGCAGCCGTATACGACTCCCTCATGAGACCCAGTACTTC. Its protein product is CASSRIRLPHETQYF.

This clonotype was found a few times. The rearrangement uses TRBV27 and TRBJ2-3; D unclear. V lost 1 base and J lost 5, with 10 bases in between. Germline CDR1 reads MNHEY; CDR2 reads SMNVEV (reference sequence). CDR3 length: 14 amino acids. The CDR3 protein is CASSLLGFEDTQYF. The CDR3 DNA is TGTGCCAGCAGTTTATTAGGTTTTGAAGATACGCAGTATTTT.

This clonotype was seen at least ten times. The rearrangement links TRBV12-3 or TRBV12-4 to TRBJ1-1; D is undetermined. The germline V and J ends were trimmed by 7 bases and 1 base, with 10 bases remaining between them. The CDR3 contains 13 residues. The CDR3 bases are TGTGCCAGCACCTCCCTTGGGAACACTGAAGCTTTCTTT. The encoded protein is CASTSLGNTEAFF.